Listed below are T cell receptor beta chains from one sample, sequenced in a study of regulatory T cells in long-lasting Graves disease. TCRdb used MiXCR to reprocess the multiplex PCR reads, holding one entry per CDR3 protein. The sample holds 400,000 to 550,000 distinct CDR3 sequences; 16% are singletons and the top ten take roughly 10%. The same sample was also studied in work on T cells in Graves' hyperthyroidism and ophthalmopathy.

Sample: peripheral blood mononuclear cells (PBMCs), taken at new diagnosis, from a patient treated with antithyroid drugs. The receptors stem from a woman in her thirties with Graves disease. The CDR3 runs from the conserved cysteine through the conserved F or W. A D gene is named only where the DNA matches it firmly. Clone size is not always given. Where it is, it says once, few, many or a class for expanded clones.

TGCAGTGCTAGAGCGAGCGCGGGAGGGCCGGAGAGGGAGCAGTTCTTC CSARASAGGPEREQFF few TRBV20-1 TRBD2 TRBJ2-1 16
TGTGCCAGCAGTTACCTAACAGATACGCAGTATTTT CASSYLTDTQYF - TRBV6-5 - TRBJ2-3 12
TGTGCCATCAGTGGGGGGACGGATCAAGAGACCCAGTACTTC CAISGGTDQETQYF many TRBV10-3 - TRBJ2-5 14
TGCGCCAGCAACCAACCGTATAGGAGGCACGACACTGAAGCTTTCTTT CASNQPYRRHDTEAFF few TRBV4-1 - TRBJ1-1 16
TGCAGTGCTAGGGGCCCTATGTTGGGGGTTCAATATGGCTACACCTTC CSARGPMLGVQYGYTF - TRBV20-1 - TRBJ1-2 16
TGTGCCAGCAGCTTACAGGGCGGCGGGGAGCTGTTTTTT CASSLQGGGELFF many TRBV7-2 - TRBJ2-2 13
TGTGCCAGCAAACGCAGACCCGTAGACTACGAGCAGTACTTC CASKRRPVDYEQYF many TRBV6-1 - TRBJ2-7 14
TGTGCCAGCAGAGCCCTCGGCCAGCCCCAGCATTTT CASRALGQPQHF few TRBV27 - TRBJ1-5 12
TGTGCCGCCGGCTCGGGACTAGGGTCCTACGAGCAGTACTTC CAAGSGLGSYEQYF - TRBV2 TRBD2 TRBJ2-7 14
TGTGCCAGCAGCTTAAACCCCACGGCAGACAGGGGCCCAGGTCAGCCCCAGCATTTT CASSLNPTADRGPGQPQHF many TRBV11-2 TRBD1 TRBJ1-5 19
TGTGCCAGCAGTTTGGCTCAGGGGGCGGGTGAGCAGTACTTC CASSLAQGAGEQYF many TRBV12-3/TRBV12-4 TRBD1 TRBJ2-7 14
TGTGCCAGCAGTTACTTAGAGGTCAGCACAGATACGCAGTATTTT CASSYLEVSTDTQYF few TRBV6-5 - TRBJ2-3 15
TGTGCCAGCAGTCCTGGGACAGGAACTGCCTATGGCTACACCTTC CASSPGTGTAYGYTF many TRBV7-2 TRBD1 TRBJ1-2 15
TGCGCCAGCAGCTGGGACAGGAGCACAGATACGCAGTATTTT CASSWDRSTDTQYF many TRBV5-1 TRBD1 TRBJ2-3 14
TGTGCCAGCGCCAATTCTCCTGGGGCCAACGTCCTGACTTTC CASANSPGANVLTF - TRBV9 - TRBJ2-6 14
TGCGCCAGCAGCCAAGACAGGATAGCGGGAGTGAATGAGCAGTTCTTC CASSQDRIAGVNEQFF few TRBV4-1 TRBD2 TRBJ2-1 16
TGTGCCAGCAGTCCGCCGGGCCCCCAATTAGATGAGCAGTTCTTC CASSPPGPQLDEQFF many TRBV28 - TRBJ2-1 15
TGTGCCAGCAGCTTTACTGGGAAAGAGACCCAGTACTTC CASSFTGKETQYF - TRBV7-9 - TRBJ2-5 13